This T cell receptor (beta chain) emerged from a study of shared clonotypes between healthy human individuals. Trimming took 4 bases from V and 3 from J; bases not matched to a gene: 6. CDR3 length: 14 amino acids. Germline-derived CDR1 and CDR2 are SGHAT and FQNNGV. TCRdb keeps only in-frame clones here, not all; method: immunoSEQ multiplex PCR. The table lists more than 450,000 clones, less than 85% of them singletons. The specimen was PBMCs. V gene TRBV11-2 combines with J gene TRBJ2-7; the match to TRBD1 covers 7 bases. The source of this sequence is a middle-aged woman in good health. Some clones in this sample may be carry-over from other donors' samples. CDR3 sequence reads: CASSSPTGVYEQYF. The CDR3, as DNA: TGTGCCAGCAGCTCACCCACAGGGGTCTACGAGCAGTACTTC.